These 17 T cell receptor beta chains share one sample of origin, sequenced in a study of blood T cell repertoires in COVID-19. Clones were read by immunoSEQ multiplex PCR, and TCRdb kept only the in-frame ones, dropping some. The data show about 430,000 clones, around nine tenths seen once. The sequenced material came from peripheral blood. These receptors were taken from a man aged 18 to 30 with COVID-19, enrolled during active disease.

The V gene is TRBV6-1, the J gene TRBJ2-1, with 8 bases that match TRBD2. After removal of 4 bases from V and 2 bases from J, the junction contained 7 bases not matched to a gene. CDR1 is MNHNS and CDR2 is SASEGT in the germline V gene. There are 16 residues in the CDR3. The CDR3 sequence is CASSGPGTRTYNEQFF. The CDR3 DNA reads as TGTGCCAGCAGTGGCCCCGGGACTAGAACCTACAATGAGCAGTTCTTC.

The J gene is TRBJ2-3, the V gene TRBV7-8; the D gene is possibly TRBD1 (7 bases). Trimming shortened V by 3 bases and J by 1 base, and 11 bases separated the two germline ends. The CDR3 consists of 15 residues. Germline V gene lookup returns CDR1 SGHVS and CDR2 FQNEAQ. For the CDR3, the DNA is TGTGCCAGCAGCTTCAGGGGGGACCGCACAGATACGCAGTATTTT. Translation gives CASSFRGDRTDTQYF.

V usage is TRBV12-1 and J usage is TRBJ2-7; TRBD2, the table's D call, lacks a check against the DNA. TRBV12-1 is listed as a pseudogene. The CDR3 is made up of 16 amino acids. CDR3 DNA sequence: TGTGCCAGCAGCTTTGTCCTAGCGGATTCTTCCTACGAGCAGTACTTC. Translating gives CASSFVLADSSYEQYF.

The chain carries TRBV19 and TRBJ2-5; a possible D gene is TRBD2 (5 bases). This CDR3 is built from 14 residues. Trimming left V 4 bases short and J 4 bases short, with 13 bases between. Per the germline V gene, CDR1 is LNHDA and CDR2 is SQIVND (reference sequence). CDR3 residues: CASSRVGSAETQYF. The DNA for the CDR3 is TGTGCCAGTAGTAGGGTCGGTAGCGCAGAGACCCAGTACTTC.

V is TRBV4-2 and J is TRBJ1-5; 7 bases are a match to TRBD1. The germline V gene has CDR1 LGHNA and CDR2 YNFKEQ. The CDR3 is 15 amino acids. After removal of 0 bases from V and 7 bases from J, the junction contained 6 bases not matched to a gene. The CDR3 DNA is TGTGCCAGCAGCCAAGAAACAGGGGTGGGACAGCCCCAGCATTTT. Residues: CASSQETGVGQPQHF.

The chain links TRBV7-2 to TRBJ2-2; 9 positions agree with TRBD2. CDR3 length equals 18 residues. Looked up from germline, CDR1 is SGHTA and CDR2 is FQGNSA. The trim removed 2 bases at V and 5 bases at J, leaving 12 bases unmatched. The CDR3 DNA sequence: TGTGCCAGCAGCTTAAACCTAGCGGGATCGTTTGGGACCGGGGAGCTGTTTTTT. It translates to CASSLNLAGSFGTGELFF.

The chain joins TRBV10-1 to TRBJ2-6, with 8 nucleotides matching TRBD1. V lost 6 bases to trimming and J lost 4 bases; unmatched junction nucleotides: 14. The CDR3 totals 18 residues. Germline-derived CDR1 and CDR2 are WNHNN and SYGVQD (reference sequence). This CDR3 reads CASRRQGISPRGANVLTF. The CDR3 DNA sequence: TGCGCCAGCAGAAGACAGGGGATCTCCCCCCGCGGGGCCAACGTCCTGACTTTC.

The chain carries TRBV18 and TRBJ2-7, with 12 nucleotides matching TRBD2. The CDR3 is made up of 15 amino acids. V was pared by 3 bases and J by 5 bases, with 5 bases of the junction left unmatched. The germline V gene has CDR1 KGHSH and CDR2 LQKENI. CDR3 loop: CASSPGLAGRNEQYF. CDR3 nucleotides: TGTGCCAGCTCACCTGGACTAGCGGGAAGAAACGAGCAGTACTTC.

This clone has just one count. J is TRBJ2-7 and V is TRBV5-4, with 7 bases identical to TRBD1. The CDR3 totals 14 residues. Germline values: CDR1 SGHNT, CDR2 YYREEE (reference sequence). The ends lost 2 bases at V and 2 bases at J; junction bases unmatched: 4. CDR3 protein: CASSLSGQTYEQYF. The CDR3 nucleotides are TGTGCCAGCAGCTTATCGGGACAGACCTACGAGCAGTACTTC.

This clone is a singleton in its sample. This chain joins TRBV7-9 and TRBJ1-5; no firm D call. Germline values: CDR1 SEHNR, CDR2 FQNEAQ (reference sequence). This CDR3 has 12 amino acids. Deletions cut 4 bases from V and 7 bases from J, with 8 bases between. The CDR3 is CASSSPGQPQHF. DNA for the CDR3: TGTGCCAGCAGCTCCCCCGGGCAGCCCCAGCATTTT.

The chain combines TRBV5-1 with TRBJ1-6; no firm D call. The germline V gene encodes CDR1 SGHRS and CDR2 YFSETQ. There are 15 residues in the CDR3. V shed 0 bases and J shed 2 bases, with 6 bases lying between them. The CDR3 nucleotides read TGCGCCAGCAGCTTGGTCACAGCCTATAATTCACCCCTCCACTTT. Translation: CASSLVTAYNSPLHF.

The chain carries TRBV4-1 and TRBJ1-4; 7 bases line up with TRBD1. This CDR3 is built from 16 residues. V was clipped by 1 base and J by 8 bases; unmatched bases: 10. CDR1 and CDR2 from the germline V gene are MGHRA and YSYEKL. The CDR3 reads CASSQGGQGGEEKLFF. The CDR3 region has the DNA TGCGCCAGCAGCCAAGGGGGCCAGGGGGGCGAGGAAAAACTGTTTTTT.

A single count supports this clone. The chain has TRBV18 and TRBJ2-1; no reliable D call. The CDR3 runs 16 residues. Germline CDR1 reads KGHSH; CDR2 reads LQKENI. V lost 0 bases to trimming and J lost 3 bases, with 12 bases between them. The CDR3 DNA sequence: TGTGCCAGCTCACCACCGACGGCGGAAAACTACAATGAGCAGTTCTTC. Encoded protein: CASSPPTAENYNEQFF. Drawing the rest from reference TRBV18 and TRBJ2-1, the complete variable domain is NAGVMQNPRHLVRRRGQEARLRCSPMKGHSHVYWYRQLPEEGLKFMVYLQKENIIDESGMPKERFSAEFPKEGPSILRIQQVVRGDSAAYFCASSPPTAENYNEQFFGPGTRLTVL.

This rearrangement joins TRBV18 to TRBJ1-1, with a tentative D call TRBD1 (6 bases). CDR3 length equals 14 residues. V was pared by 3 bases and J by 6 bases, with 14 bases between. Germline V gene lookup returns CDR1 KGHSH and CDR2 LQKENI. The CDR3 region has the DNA TGTGCCAGCTCACCGGTACAGGGCGCCCCTGAAGCTTTCTTT. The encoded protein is CASSPVQGAPEAFF.

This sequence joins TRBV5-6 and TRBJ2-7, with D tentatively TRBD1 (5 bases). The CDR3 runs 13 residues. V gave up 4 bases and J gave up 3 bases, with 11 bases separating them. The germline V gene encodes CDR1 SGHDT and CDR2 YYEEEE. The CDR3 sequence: CASSDGDSYEQYF. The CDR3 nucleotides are TGTGCCAGCAGCGACGGTGACAGCTACGAGCAGTACTTC.

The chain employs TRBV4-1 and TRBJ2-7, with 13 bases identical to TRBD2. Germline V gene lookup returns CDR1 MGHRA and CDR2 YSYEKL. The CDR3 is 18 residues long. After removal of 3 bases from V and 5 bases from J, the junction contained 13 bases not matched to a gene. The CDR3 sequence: CASSQRTSGSLFPNEQYF. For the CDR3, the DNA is TGCGCCAGCAGCCAGCGGACTAGCGGGAGCCTTTTCCCCAACGAGCAGTACTTC.

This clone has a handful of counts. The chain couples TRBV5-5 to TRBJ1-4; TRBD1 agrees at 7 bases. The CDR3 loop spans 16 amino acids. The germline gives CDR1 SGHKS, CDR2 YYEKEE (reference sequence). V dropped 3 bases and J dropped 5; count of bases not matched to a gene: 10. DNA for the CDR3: TGTGCCAGCAGCTACCTGGCGGGACAGCTAAATGAAAAACTGTTTTTT. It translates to CASSYLAGQLNEKLFF.